This TCR beta chain was obtained from a study of T cell changes during pregnancy in multiple sclerosis (dated by TCRdb to between 2019 and 2020). The study in broad terms: The study looked at changes in the T cell repertoire across pregnancy in women with multiple sclerosis.

Library preparation was by the immunoSEQ multiplex PCR assay. TCRdb limited this immuneACCESS table to in-frame rearrangements with V and J called. A share of clones is missing; checked studies link under half to unresolved V genes, and the rest is unexplained. Present in this sample are approximately 110,000 clones, 80% to 95% of which were seen just once. The ten largest clones represent 1.5% to 1.7% of the sample. About this clone: The clone's antigen remains unknown. No base-level quality is on record; no much larger clone is a single base apart.

CDR1 and CDR2, looked up from the germline V gene, are MDHEN and SYDVKM. There are 14 amino acids in the CDR3, from cysteine to phenylalanine inclusive. Of all the DNA, just the CDR3 is kept, 42 bases in frame from base 1. V trim: 6 bases; J trim: 6 bases; unmatched bases: 9. The sequence is built from TRBV28 and TRBJ2-3; 7 of the junction bases match TRBD1. This TCR was sampled from a female donor with multiple sclerosis, enrolled in a pregnancy study. The input for sequencing was peripheral blood, taken in the third trimester of pregnancy. The CDR3 here reads CASSRDSLGDTQYF. The base sequence is TGTGCCAGCAGCCGGGACAGCCTAGGCGATACGCAGTATTTT.